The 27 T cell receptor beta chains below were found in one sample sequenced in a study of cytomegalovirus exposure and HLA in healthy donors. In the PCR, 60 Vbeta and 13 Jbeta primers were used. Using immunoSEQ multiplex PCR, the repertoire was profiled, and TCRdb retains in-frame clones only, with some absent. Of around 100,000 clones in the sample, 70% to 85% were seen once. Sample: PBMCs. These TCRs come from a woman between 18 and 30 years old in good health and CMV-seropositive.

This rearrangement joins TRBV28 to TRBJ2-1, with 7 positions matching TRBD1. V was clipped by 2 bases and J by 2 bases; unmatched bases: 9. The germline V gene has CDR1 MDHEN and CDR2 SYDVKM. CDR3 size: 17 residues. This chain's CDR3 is CASSLSRVGTAYNEQFF. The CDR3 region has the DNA TGTGCCAGCAGTTTAAGTCGGGTTGGGACAGCCTACAATGAGCAGTTCTTC.

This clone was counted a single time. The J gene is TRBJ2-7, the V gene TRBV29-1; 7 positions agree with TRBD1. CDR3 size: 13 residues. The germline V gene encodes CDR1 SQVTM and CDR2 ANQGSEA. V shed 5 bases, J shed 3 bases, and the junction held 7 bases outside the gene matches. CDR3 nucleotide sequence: TGCAGCGTTACCATTGGGGACAGCTACGAGCAGTACTTC. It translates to CSVTIGDSYEQYF.

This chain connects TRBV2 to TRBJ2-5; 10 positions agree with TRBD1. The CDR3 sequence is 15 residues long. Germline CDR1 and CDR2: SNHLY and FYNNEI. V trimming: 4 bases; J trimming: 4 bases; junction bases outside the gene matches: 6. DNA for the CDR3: TGTGCCAGCAGTGGGGGACAGGGGACCGTAGAGACCCAGTACTTC. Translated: CASSGGQGTVETQYF.

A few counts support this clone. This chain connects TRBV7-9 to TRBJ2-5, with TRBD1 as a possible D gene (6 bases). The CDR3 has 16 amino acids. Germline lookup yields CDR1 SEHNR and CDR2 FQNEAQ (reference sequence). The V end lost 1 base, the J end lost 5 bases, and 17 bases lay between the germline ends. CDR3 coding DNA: TGTGCCAGCAGCTTAGACTGGGACACGCCAGGCGAGACCCAGTACTTC. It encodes CASSLDWDTPGETQYF.

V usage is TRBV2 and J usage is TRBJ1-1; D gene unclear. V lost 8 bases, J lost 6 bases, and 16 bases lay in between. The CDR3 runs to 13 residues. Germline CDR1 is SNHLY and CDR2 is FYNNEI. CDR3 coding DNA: TGTGCCAGCGGTCCGGGGTTCCTCCCTGAAGCTTTCTTT. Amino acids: CASGPGFLPEAFF.

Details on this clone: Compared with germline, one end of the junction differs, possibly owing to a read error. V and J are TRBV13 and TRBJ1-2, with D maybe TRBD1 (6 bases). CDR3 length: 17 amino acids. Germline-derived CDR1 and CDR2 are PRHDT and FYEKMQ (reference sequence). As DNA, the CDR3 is TGTGCCAGCAGTCCAAGGACAGAACCCTCTTCCCCAGATGGTTACACCTTC. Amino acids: CASSPRTEPSSPDGYTF. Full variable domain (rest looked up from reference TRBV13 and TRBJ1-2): AAGVIQSPRHLIKEKRETATLKCYPIPRHDTVYWYQQGPGQDPQFLISFYEKMQSDKGSIPDRFSAQQFSDYHSELNMSSLELGDSALYFCASSPRTEPSSPDGYTFGSGTRLTVV.

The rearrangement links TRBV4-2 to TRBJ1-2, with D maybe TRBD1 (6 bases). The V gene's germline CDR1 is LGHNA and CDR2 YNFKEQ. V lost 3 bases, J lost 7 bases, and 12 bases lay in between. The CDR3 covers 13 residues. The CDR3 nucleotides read TGTGCCAGCAGCCAGGCTGGGGGCGGTGGCTACACCTTC. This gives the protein CASSQAGGGGYTF.

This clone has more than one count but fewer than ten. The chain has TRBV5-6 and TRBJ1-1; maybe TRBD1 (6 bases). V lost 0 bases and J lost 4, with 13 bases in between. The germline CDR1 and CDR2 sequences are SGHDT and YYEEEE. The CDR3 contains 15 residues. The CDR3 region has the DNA TGTGCCAGCAGCTTGGAAGGGGGATGGACCACTGAAGCTTTCTTT. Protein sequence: CASSLEGGWTTEAFF.

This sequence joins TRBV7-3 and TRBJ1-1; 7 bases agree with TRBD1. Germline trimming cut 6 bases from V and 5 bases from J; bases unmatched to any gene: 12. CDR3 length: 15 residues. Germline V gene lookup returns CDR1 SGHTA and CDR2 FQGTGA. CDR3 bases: TGTGCCAGCAGTCCCCAGCCAGGGGGAATTACTGAAGCTTTCTTT. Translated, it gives CASSPQPGGITEAFF.

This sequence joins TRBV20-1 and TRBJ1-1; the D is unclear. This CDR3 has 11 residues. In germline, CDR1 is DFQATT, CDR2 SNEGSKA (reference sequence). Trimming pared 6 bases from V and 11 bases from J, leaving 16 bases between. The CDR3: CSASPEVVAFF. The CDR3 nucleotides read TGCAGTGCCTCGCCGGAGGTAGTGGCTTTCTTT.

CDR3 loop: CASSYTGGTGELFF. The CDR3 region has the DNA TGTGCCAGCAGTTACACAGGGGGCACCGGGGAGCTGTTTTTT. The V and J genes are TRBV6-6 and TRBJ2-2; 8 bases match TRBD1. Germline CDR1 MNHNY, CDR2 SVGAGI (reference sequence). After removal of 2 bases from V and 4 bases from J, the junction contained 0 bases not matched to a gene. This CDR3 is 14 amino acids long.

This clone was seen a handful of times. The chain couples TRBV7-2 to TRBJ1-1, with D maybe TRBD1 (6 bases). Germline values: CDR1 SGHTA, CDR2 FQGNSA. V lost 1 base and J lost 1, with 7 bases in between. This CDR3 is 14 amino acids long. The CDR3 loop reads CASSLETGNTEAFF. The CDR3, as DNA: TGTGCCAGCAGCTTAGAGACAGGGAACACTGAAGCTTTCTTT.

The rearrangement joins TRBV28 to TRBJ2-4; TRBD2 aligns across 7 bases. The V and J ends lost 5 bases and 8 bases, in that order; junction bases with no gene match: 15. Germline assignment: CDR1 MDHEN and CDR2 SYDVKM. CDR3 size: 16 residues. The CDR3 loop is CASSEGGSGWGDIQYF. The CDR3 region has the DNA TGTGCCAGCAGTGAGGGAGGGAGCGGCTGGGGAGACATTCAGTACTTC.

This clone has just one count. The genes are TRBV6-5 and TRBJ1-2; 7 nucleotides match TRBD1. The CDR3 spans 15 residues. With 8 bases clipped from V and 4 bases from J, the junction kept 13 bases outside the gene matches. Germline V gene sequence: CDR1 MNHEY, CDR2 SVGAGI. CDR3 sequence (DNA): TGTGCCAGCGGGAAGACAGGGCAAATACTCTATGGCTACACCTTC. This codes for CASGKTGQILYGYTF.

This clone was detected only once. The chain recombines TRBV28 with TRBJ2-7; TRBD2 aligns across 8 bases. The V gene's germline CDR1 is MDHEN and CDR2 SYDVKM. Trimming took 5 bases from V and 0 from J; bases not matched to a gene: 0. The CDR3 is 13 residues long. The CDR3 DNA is TGTGCCAGCAGTAGCGGGAGCTCCTACGAGCAGTACTTC. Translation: CASSSGSSYEQYF.

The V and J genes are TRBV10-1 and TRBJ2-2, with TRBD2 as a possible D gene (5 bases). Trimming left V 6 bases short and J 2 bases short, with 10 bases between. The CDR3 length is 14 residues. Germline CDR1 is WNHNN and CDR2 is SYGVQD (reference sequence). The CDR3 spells CASSDTGNTGELFF. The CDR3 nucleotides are TGCGCCAGCAGCGACACGGGAAACACCGGGGAGCTGTTTTTT.

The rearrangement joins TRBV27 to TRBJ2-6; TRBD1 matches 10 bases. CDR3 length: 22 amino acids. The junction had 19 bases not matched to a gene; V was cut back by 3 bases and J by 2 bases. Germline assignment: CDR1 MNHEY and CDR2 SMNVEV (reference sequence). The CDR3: CASSLFPTSGTGAPPGANVLTF. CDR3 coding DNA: TGTGCCAGCAGTTTGTTCCCGACCTCCGGGACAGGGGCACCTCCTGGGGCCAACGTCCTGACTTTC.

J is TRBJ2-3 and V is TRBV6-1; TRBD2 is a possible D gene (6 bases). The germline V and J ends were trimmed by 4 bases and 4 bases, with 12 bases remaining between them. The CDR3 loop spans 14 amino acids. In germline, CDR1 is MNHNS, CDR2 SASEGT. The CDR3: CASSAQTSADTQYF. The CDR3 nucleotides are TGTGCCAGCAGTGCCCAGACTAGTGCAGATACGCAGTATTTT.

In DNA, the CDR3 is TGTGCCAGCAGCGGGTTGGGACAGGGTATCCACGAGCAGTACTTC. It yields the protein CASSGLGQGIHEQYF. The chain combines TRBV5-4 with TRBJ2-7; TRBD1 matches at 9 bases. CDR3 length: 15 amino acids. The germline V gene encodes CDR1 SGHNT and CDR2 YYREEE (reference sequence). With V trimmed by 4 bases and J by 5 bases, 10 bases remained unmatched.

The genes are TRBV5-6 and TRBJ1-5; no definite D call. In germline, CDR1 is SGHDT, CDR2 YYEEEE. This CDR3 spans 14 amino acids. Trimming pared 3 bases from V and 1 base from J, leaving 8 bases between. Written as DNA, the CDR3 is TGTGCCAGCAGCTCGTATGAGAGCAATCAGCCCCAGCATTTT. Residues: CASSSYESNQPQHF.

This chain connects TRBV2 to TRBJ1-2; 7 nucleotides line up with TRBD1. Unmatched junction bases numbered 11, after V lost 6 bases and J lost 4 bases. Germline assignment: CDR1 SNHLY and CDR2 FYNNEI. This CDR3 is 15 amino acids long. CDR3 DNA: TGTGCCAGCAGAGACACTACAGGGGCGGCCTATGGCTACACCTTC. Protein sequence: CASRDTTGAAYGYTF.

CDR3 sequence (DNA): TGTGCCTGGAGGGGGCTCGGAGAGACCCAGTACTTC. Encoded protein: CAWRGLGETQYF. The chain links TRBV30 to TRBJ2-5; TRBD1 is a possible D gene (5 bases). V was trimmed by 3 bases and J by 4 bases, leaving 9 bases between them. The CDR3 has 12 residues. The germline V gene has CDR1 GTSNPN and CDR2 SVGIG (reference sequence).

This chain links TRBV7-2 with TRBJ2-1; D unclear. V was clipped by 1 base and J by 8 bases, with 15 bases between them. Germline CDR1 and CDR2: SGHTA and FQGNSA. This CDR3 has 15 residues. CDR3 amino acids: CASSLDAAPIDEQFF. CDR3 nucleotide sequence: TGTGCCAGCAGCTTAGACGCGGCCCCCATCGATGAGCAGTTCTTC.

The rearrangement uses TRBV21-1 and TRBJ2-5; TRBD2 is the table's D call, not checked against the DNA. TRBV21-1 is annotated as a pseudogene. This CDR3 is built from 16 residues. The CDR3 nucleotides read TGTGCCAGCAGCAAAGGGGAGGGTAACCCCCAAGAGACCCAGTACTTC. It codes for CASSKGEGNPQETQYF.

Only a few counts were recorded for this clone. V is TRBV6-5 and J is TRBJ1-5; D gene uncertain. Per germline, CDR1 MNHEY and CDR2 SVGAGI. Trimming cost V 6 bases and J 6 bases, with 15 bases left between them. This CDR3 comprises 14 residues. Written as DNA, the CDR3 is TGTGCCAGCAGAAGAGGACCTCGGGGTCAGCCCCAGCATTTT. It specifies CASRRGPRGQPQHF.

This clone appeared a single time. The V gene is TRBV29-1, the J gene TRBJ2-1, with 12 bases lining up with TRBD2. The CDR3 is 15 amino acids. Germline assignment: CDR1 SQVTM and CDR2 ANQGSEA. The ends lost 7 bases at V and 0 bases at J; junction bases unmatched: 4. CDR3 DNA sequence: TGCAGCGCTCGGACTAGCGGGAACTCCTACAATGAGCAGTTCTTC. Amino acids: CSARTSGNSYNEQFF.

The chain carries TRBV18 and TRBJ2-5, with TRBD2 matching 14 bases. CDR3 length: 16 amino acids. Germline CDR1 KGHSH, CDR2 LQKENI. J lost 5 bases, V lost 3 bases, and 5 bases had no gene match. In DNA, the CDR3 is TGTGCCAGCTCACCGACTAGCGGGAGGGCCGTCGAGACCCAGTACTTC. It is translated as CASSPTSGRAVETQYF. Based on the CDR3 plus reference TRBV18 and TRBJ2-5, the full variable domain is NAGVMQNPRHLVRRRGQEARLRCSPMKGHSHVYWYRQLPEEGLKFMVYLQKENIIDESGMPKERFSAEFPKEGPSILRIQQVVRGDSAAYFCASSPTSGRAVETQYFGPGTRLLVL.